The entry that follows covers one TCR beta chain sequence. These data come from a study of blood T cell repertoires in COVID-19. Overall study: Material from acute and convalescent COVID-19 was sourced from the United States, Italy and Spain. Sample material is recorded as cDNA or gDNA derived from T cells, B-cell-depleted T cells, or PBMCs.

Germline loops: CDR1 SGHRS, CDR2 YFSETQ. The V and J ends lost 4 bases and 0 bases respectively, with 11 bases between them. The CDR3 totals 15 residues. The assay was immunoSEQ multiplex PCR, and TCRdb's table has in-frame clones only and misses some. The table has approximately 70,000 clones, 70% to 85% seen once. This chain links TRBV5-1 with TRBJ2-4; D might be TRBD2 (5 bases). The sequence came from a woman aged 70-85 years with acute or convalescent COVID-19. The sample taken for sequencing was peripheral blood. The DNA for the CDR3 is TGCGCCAGCAGCGTTGGAGGCCTAGCCAAAAACATTCAGTACTTC. It is translated as CASSVGGLAKNIQYF.